Listed here are 20 T cell receptor beta chains from one sample, sequenced in a study of blood T cell repertoires in COVID-19. Assay: immunoSEQ multiplex PCR; the TCRdb copy retains only in-frame clones and omits some. This table holds 300,000 or so clones, just under 90% found once. The sequenced sample was peripheral blood. The receptors derive from a woman aged 35 to 49 with acute or convalescent COVID-19.

The rearrangement links TRBV19 to TRBJ2-3, with 9 bases fitting TRBD1. The length of the CDR3 is 15 residues. Germline trimming cut 4 bases from V and 3 bases from J; bases unmatched to any gene: 5. Germline CDR1 is LNHDA and CDR2 is SQIVND (reference sequence). The CDR3 loop is CASSTTGGGTDTQYF. CDR3 in DNA: TGTGCCAGTAGTACTACAGGGGGCGGAACAGATACGCAGTATTTT.

V gene TRBV11-3 combines with J gene TRBJ2-5, with D unclear. CDR1 SGHNT and CDR2 YENEEA come from the germline V gene. The CDR3 has 11 residues. Trimming removed 5 bases from V and 5 bases from J, with 6 bases in between. Here the CDR3 DNA reads TGTGCCAGCAGCAACGGGGAGACCCAGTACTTC. Amino acid sequence: CASSNGETQYF.

The CDR3 region has the DNA TGTGCCAGCAGCTCCCGACAGGGTTACGATGAAAAACTGTTTTTT. Protein sequence: CASSSRQGYDEKLFF. The chain links TRBV9 to TRBJ1-4; TRBD1 aligns across 7 bases. Per germline, CDR1 SGDLS and CDR2 YYNGEE. The CDR3 is 15 amino acids. The V gene end was trimmed by 4 bases and the J gene end by 6 bases; junction bases not matched to a gene: 9.

The chain combines TRBV27 with TRBJ2-3, with 9 bases aligning to TRBD2. J gave up 0 bases and V 5 bases, and 15 bases lay outside the gene matches. This CDR3 has 19 residues. In germline, CDR1 is MNHEY, CDR2 SMNVEV (reference sequence). The CDR3: CASSPLGVAGARSTDTQYF. The CDR3 coding sequence is TGTGCCAGCAGTCCCCTGGGGGTAGCGGGGGCTCGAAGCACAGATACGCAGTATTTT.

The chain links TRBV13 to TRBJ1-1, with a tentative D call TRBD1 (5 bases). Germline V CDR1 and CDR2: PRHDT, FYEKMQ (reference sequence). Between the trimmed V and J ends, which lost 5 bases and 7 bases, there was a span of 14 bases. The CDR3 covers 13 residues. In DNA form, the CDR3 reads TGTGCCAGCAGCAATTCGGGGCGGGATGAAGCTTTCTTT. It translates to CASSNSGRDEAFF.

This chain uses TRBV30 with TRBJ2-1, with a tentative D call TRBD2 (7 bases). Germline assignment: CDR1 GTSNPN and CDR2 SVGIG (reference sequence). Trimming removed 0 bases at V and 3 bases at J, with 12 bases between. This CDR3 has 15 residues. The CDR3 here is CAWSVGRGLYNEQFF. The CDR3, as DNA: TGTGCCTGGAGTGTAGGGCGGGGGCTCTACAATGAGCAGTTCTTC.

V usage is TRBV2 and J usage is TRBJ2-3; D not certain. The V gene lost 5 bases and the J gene lost 1 base, with 19 bases spanning the gap. The CDR3 spans 17 residues. Per germline, CDR1 SNHLY and CDR2 FYNNEI. In DNA form, the CDR3 reads TGTGCCAGCAGTAATGCCGGAGCCGGCCGAGGCACAGATACGCAGTATTTT. Its translation: CASSNAGAGRGTDTQYF.

The CDR3 reads CASSVNGDSPLHF. In nucleotides, the CDR3 is TGTGCCAGTAGTGTAAACGGGGATTCACCCCTCCACTTT. The chain links TRBV19 to TRBJ1-6; D gene unclear. There are 13 residues in the CDR3. V was clipped by 5 bases and J by 8 bases, with 10 bases between them. The germline CDR1 and CDR2 sequences are LNHDA and SQIVND (reference sequence).

CDR3 residues: CASKTGGAPGANVLTF. CDR3 nucleotides: TGTGCCAGCAAGACCGGGGGGGCCCCCGGGGCCAACGTCCTGACTTTC. The rearrangement uses TRBV6-6 and TRBJ2-6; 8 nucleotides align to TRBD2. This CDR3 comprises 16 residues. V dropped 7 bases and J dropped 4; count of bases not matched to a gene: 9. Germline loops: CDR1 MNHNY, CDR2 SVGAGI (reference sequence).

The V call is TRBV21-1, the J call TRBJ1-1; TRBD1, the table's D call, lacks a check against the DNA. TRBV21-1 is termed a pseudogene. This CDR3 spans 15 amino acids. The DNA of the CDR3 is TGTGCCAGCAGCATCACCGGGACAGAGAACACTGAAGCTTTCTTT. As protein: CASSITGTENTEAFF.

This chain joins TRBV15 and TRBJ1-1, with 9 bases identical to TRBD1. Per germline, CDR1 LNHNV and CDR2 YYDKDF (reference sequence). This CDR3 spans 14 amino acids. J was trimmed by 6 bases and V by 4 bases; bases with no gene match: 6. The CDR3 here is CATSTGQGKSEAFF. CDR3 in DNA: TGTGCCACCAGCACGGGACAGGGTAAGTCTGAAGCTTTCTTT.

This chain joins TRBV24-1 and TRBJ2-2; TRBD2 matches at 12 bases. V lost 4 bases to trimming and J lost 3 bases; unmatched junction nucleotides: 8. CDR3 size: 18 residues. The germline V gene has CDR1 KGHDR and CDR2 SFDVKD. The CDR3 DNA sequence: TGTGCCACCAGTGACGAGTCTAGCGGGGGGGCCGACACCGGGGAGCTGTTTTTT. It encodes CATSDESSGGADTGELFF.

This clone was seen once. V usage is TRBV6-6 and J usage is TRBJ1-2; D is perhaps TRBD1 (6 bases). The CDR3 covers 15 residues. Germline V lookup: CDR1 MNHNY, CDR2 SVGAGI (reference sequence). V was clipped by 0 bases and J by 4 bases, with 12 bases between them. The CDR3 is CASSYSSEDSYGYTF. The CDR3 DNA reads TGTGCCAGCAGTTACTCCTCCGAGGACAGCTATGGCTACACCTTC.

This rearrangement joins TRBV11-2 to TRBJ1-2; possibly TRBD1 for D (5 bases). The V end lost 5 bases, the J end lost 0 bases, and 13 bases lay between the germline ends. Germline lookup yields CDR1 SGHAT and CDR2 FQNNGV. The CDR3 is 15 residues long. The CDR3: CASSRVAGPNYGYTF. CDR3 bases: TGTGCCAGCAGCCGCGTGGCAGGGCCTAACTATGGCTACACCTTC.

The chain recombines TRBV7-2 with TRBJ1-2; D not resolved. The CDR3 loop spans 14 amino acids. Germline CDR1 is SGHTA and CDR2 is FQGNSA. The V end was cut by 4 bases, the J end by 4 bases, with 13 bases between. The CDR3 sequence: CASSSVLATYGYTF. The CDR3 bases are TGTGCCAGCAGCTCCGTCTTAGCGACCTATGGCTACACCTTC.

This rearrangement joins TRBV29-1 to TRBJ1-1, with D perhaps matching TRBD1 (5 bases). Trimming pared 7 bases from V and 0 bases from J, leaving 21 bases between. This CDR3 contains 16 residues. Per germline, CDR1 SQVTM and CDR2 ANQGSEA. DNA for the CDR3: TGCAGCGACCTACCCCGAGGCGGGGGGATGAACACTGAAGCTTTCTTT. As protein: CSDLPRGGGMNTEAFF.

This clone was detected once. The chain employs TRBV6-5 and TRBJ1-2, with a possible D match to TRBD1 (6 bases). The germline CDR1 and CDR2 sequences are MNHEY and SVGAGI. Trimming left V 4 bases short and J 4 bases short, with 16 bases between. This CDR3 spans 15 amino acids. The CDR3: CASSSRDTPGYGYTF. For the CDR3, the DNA is TGTGCCAGCAGTTCCCGGGACACACCTGGCTATGGCTACACCTTC.

The rearrangement links TRBV6-5 to TRBJ1-1; 8 bases agree with TRBD1. Germline CDR1 reads MNHEY; CDR2 reads SVGAGI. The CDR3 covers 16 residues. The trim removed 2 bases at V and 0 bases at J, leaving 5 bases unmatched. The CDR3 bases are TGTGCCAGCAGTTACCATGGCAGGGGGCTGAACACTGAAGCTTTCTTT. Amino acid sequence: CASSYHGRGLNTEAFF.

The rearrangement joins TRBV19 to TRBJ2-1; TRBD2 agrees at 11 bases. The CDR3 covers 14 residues. Trimming cost V 8 bases and J 7 bases; bases outside gene matches: 7. Germline loops: CDR1 LNHDA, CDR2 SQIVND (reference sequence). The CDR3 DNA sequence: TGTGCCAGTGAAATTAGCGGGGGGGAGAATGAGCAGTTCTTC. Residues: CASEISGGENEQFF.

The chain combines TRBV11-2 with TRBJ1-4; a weak D match, TRBD1 (6 bases). From germline, CDR1 is SGHAT and CDR2 FQNNGV. The V end lost 5 bases, the J end lost 10 bases, and 14 bases lay between the germline ends. This CDR3 spans 13 amino acids. The chain's CDR3 is CASSPGEAGKLFF. CDR3 bases: TGTGCCAGCAGCCCAGGGGAAGCAGGAAAACTGTTTTTT.